This T cell receptor (beta chain) stems from a study of T-cell reconstitution after alpha-beta-depleted transplantation in children. The germline CDR1 and CDR2 sequences are DFQATT and SNEGSKA (reference sequence). This CDR3 is 11 amino acids long. Trimming cost V 5 bases and J 8 bases, with 9 bases left between them. Unique molecular identifiers were used in preparing the TCRbeta library. A single record per CDR3 protein comes from TCRdb applying MiXCR to the PCR reads. The sample yields about a million distinct CDR3 sequences, roughly 31% seen once. This clonotype showed up just a few times. V gene TRBV20-1 combines with J gene TRBJ2-2; D remains unclear. The clonotype was recovered from a boy in the first two years of life who had a stem cell transplant for SCID, so the T cells may come from the graft donor. Specimen: PBMCs, mostly from graft donor cells, collected 360 days after TCRalphabeta/CD19-depleted stem cell transplant. The CDR3 bases are TGCAGTGCTCCGGCCGAGGGGGAGCTGTTTTTT. Its protein product is CSAPAEGELFF.